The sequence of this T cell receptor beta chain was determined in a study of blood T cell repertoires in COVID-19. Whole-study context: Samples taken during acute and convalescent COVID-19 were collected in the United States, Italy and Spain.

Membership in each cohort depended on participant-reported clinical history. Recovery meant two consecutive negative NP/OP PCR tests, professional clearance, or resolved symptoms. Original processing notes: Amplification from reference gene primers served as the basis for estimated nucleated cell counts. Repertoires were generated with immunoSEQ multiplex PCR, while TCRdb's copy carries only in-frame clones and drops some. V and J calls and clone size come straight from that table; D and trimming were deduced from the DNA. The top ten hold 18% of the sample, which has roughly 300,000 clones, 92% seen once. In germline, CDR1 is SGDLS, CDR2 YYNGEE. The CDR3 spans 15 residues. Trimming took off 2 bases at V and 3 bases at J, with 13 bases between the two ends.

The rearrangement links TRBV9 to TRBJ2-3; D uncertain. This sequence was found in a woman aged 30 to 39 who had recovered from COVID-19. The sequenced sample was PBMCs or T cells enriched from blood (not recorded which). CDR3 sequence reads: CASSVRGARTDTQYF. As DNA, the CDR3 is TGTGCCAGCAGCGTTAGAGGCGCACGGACAGATACGCAGTATTTT.